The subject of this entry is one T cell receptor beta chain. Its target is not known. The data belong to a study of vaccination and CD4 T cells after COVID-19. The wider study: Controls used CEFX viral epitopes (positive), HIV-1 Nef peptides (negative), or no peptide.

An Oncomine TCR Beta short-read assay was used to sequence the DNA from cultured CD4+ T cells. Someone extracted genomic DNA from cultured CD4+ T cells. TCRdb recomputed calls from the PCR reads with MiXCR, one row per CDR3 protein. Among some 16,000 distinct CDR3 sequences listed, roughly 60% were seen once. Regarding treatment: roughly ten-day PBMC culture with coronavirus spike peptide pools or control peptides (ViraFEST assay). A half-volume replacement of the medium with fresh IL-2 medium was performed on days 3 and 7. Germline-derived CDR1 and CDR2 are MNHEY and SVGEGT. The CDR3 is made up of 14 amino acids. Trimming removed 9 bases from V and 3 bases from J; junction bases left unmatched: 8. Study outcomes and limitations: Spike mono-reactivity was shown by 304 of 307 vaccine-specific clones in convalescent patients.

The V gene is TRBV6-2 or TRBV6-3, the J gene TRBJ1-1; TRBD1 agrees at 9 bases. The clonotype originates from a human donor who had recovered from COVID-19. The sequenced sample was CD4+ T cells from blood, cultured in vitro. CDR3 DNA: TGTGCCAGTACACAGGGGGCGTACGACACTGAAGCTTTCTTT. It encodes CASTQGAYDTEAFF.